This TCR beta chain is from a study of blood T cell repertoires in COVID-19. Overall study: Samples representing acute and convalescent COVID-19 were sourced from the United States, Italy and Spain.

Per the study methods: Amplified reference gene primers provided the basis for estimating nucleated cell counts. Using immunoSEQ multiplex PCR, the repertoire was profiled, and TCRdb retains in-frame clones only, with some absent. The DNA was the basis for D and trimming; V, J and clone size are from that table. Of roughly 80,000 clones listed, 60% to 85% are singletons. The CDR3 consists of 12 residues. Per the germline V gene, CDR1 is SEHNR and CDR2 is FQNEAQ (reference sequence). Trimming removed 11 bases at V and 1 base at J, with 11 bases between. Sample: peripheral blood. This receptor was obtained from a human donor in a cohort sampled during active COVID-19. The rearrangement uses TRBV7-9 and TRBJ1-1; possibly TRBD1 for D (6 bases). The CDR3 region is CAGGGSNTEAFF. As DNA, the CDR3 is TGTGCCGGGGGGGGCTCGAACACTGAAGCTTTCTTT.